Included here is one T cell receptor (beta chain) sequence, with context. One junction end does not reproduce the germline sequence, and a read error may be involved. CDR3 size: 15 residues. Germline V lookup: CDR1 SSHAT, CDR2 FNYEAQ (reference sequence). A library of TCRbeta sequences, prepared with unique molecular identifiers, was generated. A single record per CDR3 protein comes from TCRdb applying MiXCR to the PCR reads. The sample has approximately 82,000 distinct CDR3 sequences, around a sixth seen once. The data derive from a study of T-cell reconstitution after alpha-beta-depleted transplantation in children.

Material: PBMCs, mostly from graft donor cells, obtained 360 days after TCRalphabeta/CD19-depleted stem cell transplant. This receptor was taken from a male patient aged 2-15 years who had a stem cell transplant for acute lymphoblastic leukemia, so the T cells may come from the graft donor. The V call is TRBV7-7, the J call TRBJ2-2, with D perhaps matching TRBD1 or TRBD2 (6 bases each). The CDR3 loop is CASSPLGGHTGELFF. For the CDR3, the DNA is TGTGCTAGCAGCCCTTTAGGGGGGCACACCGGGGAGCTGTTTTTT.